The 9 T cell receptor beta chains below all came from one sample that was sequenced in a study of spatial heterogeneity in lung cancer. The time point denotes: blood at routine non-recurrence follow-up after resection. TCRdb fed the 5' RACE reads into MiXCR, producing one record per CDR3 protein. Altogether roughly 15,000 distinct CDR3 sequences are present, roughly 19% being singletons, with the ten largest covering around 6%. The source material was PBMCs, sampled at follow-up. These receptors were obtained from a male donor with early-stage non-small cell lung cancer.

By proportion, this clonotype is medium-sized. The J gene is TRBJ2-4, the V gene TRBV9, with 10 bases identical to TRBD1. The CDR3 runs to 16 residues. V was clipped by 3 bases and J by 2 bases; unmatched bases: 5. CDR1 is SGDLS and CDR2 is YYNGEE in the germline V gene. The CDR3 reads CASSGRDRGSKNIQYF. CDR3 nucleotides: TGTGCCAGCAGCGGAAGGGACAGGGGTTCCAAAAACATTCAGTACTTC.

This clonotype occurred many times. The chain combines TRBV13 with TRBJ2-5; TRBD2 matches 10 bases. V was pared by 5 bases and J by 2 bases, with 14 bases of the junction left unmatched. This CDR3 is 18 amino acids long. Germline loops: CDR1 PRHDT, CDR2 FYEKMQ (reference sequence). Here the CDR3 DNA reads TGTGCCAGCAGCCCCTCTCCGGGACTAGCGCCTCTTCAAGAGACCCAGTACTTC. This codes for CASSPSPGLAPLQETQYF.

This clonotype was seen only a few times. V and J are TRBV2 and TRBJ1-5, with unresolved D. Germline-derived CDR1 and CDR2 are SNHLY and FYNNEI. Trimming cost V 2 bases and J 1 base, with 6 bases left between them. This CDR3 is built from 14 residues. CDR3 region: CASSERQSNQPQHF. The CDR3 DNA reads as TGTGCCAGCAGTGAAAGGCAGAGCAATCAGCCCCAGCATTTT.

The V gene is TRBV4-1, the J gene TRBJ1-5; no clear D gene. Per the germline V gene, CDR1 is MGHRA and CDR2 is YSYEKL. Trimming took off 0 bases at V and 2 bases at J, with 14 bases between the two ends. The CDR3 is made up of 17 amino acids. CDR3 coding DNA: TGCGCCAGCAGCCAAGATAGAATGGGGTACGGCAATCAGCCCCAGCATTTT. Its protein is CASSQDRMGYGNQPQHF.

This clonotype was found a few times. The chain uses TRBV5-4 and TRBJ2-2, with D uncertain. This CDR3 has 15 amino acids. The V gene lost 4 bases and the J gene lost 5 bases, with 15 bases spanning the gap. Germline-derived CDR1 and CDR2 are SGHNT and YYREEE (reference sequence). The CDR3 DNA reads TGTGCCAGCAGCCCCCGGGCAGGAGAGACCGGGGAGCTGTTTTTT. It encodes CASSPRAGETGELFF.

This clonotype was observed at least ten times. The chain employs TRBV29-1 and TRBJ1-2; a weak D match, TRBD1 (6 bases). V gave up 4 bases and J gave up 4 bases, with 19 bases separating them. This CDR3 is built from 15 residues. Germline lookup yields CDR1 SQVTM and CDR2 ANQGSEA. The chain's CDR3 is CSVVSSGGLSYGYTF. For the CDR3, the DNA is TGCAGCGTTGTATCCTCTGGGGGGCTCAGCTATGGCTACACCTTC.

This clonotype was observed once. The chain is built from TRBV29-1 and TRBJ1-2; D unclear. CDR3 size: 11 residues. Germline V gene sequence: CDR1 SQVTM, CDR2 ANQGSEA. V lost 2 bases, J lost 8 bases, and 9 bases lay in between. CDR3 in amino acids: CSVERRRGYTF. The CDR3 DNA reads as TGCAGCGTTGAACGAAGGCGAGGCTACACCTTC.

This clonotype is classed as medium-sized. The rearrangement uses TRBV5-1 and TRBJ1-6; D not certain. Deletions cut 0 bases from V and 8 bases from J, with 15 bases between. Germline V gene lookup returns CDR1 SGHRS and CDR2 YFSETQ. The CDR3 is 16 amino acids. The chain's CDR3 is CASSLDGRLFDSPLHF. As DNA, the CDR3 is TGCGCCAGCAGCTTGGACGGACGGTTGTTTGATTCACCCCTCCACTTT.

This clonotype occurred a few times. V and J are TRBV7-9 and TRBJ1-2, with D unresolved. The V and J ends lost 4 bases and 4 bases respectively, with 19 bases between them. The CDR3 runs to 16 residues. The germline V gene encodes CDR1 SEHNR and CDR2 FQNEAQ (reference sequence). The CDR3 is CASSSSGYSYSYGYTF. The CDR3, as DNA: TGTGCCAGCAGCTCGTCTGGATACAGCTACTCCTATGGCTACACCTTC.